Reported below is one TCR beta chain. Its antigen remains unidentified. This record belongs to a study of cytomegalovirus exposure and HLA in healthy donors. At the level of the study: Some 80 million unique TCRs from HLA-typed donors were held in an early data release. Study observations and caveats: Sequencing depth roughly uniform across donors was assumed in presence/absence analyses. One later analysis reportedly identified an Asian-associated ancestry cluster that showed fewer N-insertions than the approximately 700-donor mean.

PCR used 60 Vbeta primers and 13 Jbeta primers. In the authors' methods: The count from a later analysis was some 81 million unique TCR beta chains, some 11 million of them shared. The protocol was immunoSEQ multiplex PCR, while the TCRdb copy is restricted to in-frame clones and leaves out a portion. For V, J and clone size, that table is used; D and trimming come from the DNA. The data hold under 250,000 clones, with 70% to 80% observed a single time. Trimming took off 3 bases at V and 4 bases at J, with 16 bases between the two ends. Germline lookup yields CDR1 SGDLS and CDR2 YYNGEE. The CDR3 contains 15 residues.

The sequencing sample was made of PBMCs. The sequence was collected from a woman aged 25 to 39 in good health and CMV-seropositive. V and J are TRBV9 and TRBJ1-2; perhaps TRBD1 as D (6 bases). The CDR3 spells CASSEGGGGPYGYTF. The CDR3 bases are TGTGCCAGCAGCGAAGGAGGGGGAGGGCCCTATGGCTACACCTTC.